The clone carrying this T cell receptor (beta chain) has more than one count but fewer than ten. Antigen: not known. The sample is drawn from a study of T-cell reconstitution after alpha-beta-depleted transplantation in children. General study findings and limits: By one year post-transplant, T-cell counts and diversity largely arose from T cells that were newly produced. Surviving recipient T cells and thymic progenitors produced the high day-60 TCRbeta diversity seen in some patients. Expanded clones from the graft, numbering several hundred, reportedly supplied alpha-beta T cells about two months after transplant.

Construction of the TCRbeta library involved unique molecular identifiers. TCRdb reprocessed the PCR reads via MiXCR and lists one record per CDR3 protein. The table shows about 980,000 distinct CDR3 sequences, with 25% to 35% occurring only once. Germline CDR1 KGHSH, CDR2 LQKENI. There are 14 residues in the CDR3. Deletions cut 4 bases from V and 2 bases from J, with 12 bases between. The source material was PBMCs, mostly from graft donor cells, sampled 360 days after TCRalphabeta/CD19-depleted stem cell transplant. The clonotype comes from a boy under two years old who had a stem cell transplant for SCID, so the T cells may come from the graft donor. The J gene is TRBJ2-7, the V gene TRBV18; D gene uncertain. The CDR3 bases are TGTGCCAGCTCACTCCAGTCTGCGACCTACGAGCAGTACTTC. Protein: CASSLQSATYEQYF.